This T cell receptor beta chain was documented in a study of blood T cell repertoires in COVID-19. Study as a whole: In each case, the material was cDNA or gDNA derived from T cells, B-cell-depleted T cells, or PBMCs.

Profiling relied on immunoSEQ multiplex PCR, and the TCRdb table lists in-frame clones only, not all of them. The sample includes 89,000 or so clones, approximately 81% of them seen just once. CDR1 MNHEY and CDR2 SMNVEV come from the germline V gene (reference sequence). The CDR3 is 20 amino acids. V gave up 0 bases and J gave up 0 bases; unmatched junction bases: 16. The sequence was collected from a man older than 75 with acute or convalescent COVID-19. The chain carries TRBV27 and TRBJ2-7; 8 bases match TRBD2. The sequenced sample was peripheral blood. The CDR3 DNA is TGTGCCAGCAGTTTATCGATTCCGCGCCTAGCGGGTGCCAGCTCCTACGAGCAGTACTTC. Its protein is CASSLSIPRLAGASSYEQYF.